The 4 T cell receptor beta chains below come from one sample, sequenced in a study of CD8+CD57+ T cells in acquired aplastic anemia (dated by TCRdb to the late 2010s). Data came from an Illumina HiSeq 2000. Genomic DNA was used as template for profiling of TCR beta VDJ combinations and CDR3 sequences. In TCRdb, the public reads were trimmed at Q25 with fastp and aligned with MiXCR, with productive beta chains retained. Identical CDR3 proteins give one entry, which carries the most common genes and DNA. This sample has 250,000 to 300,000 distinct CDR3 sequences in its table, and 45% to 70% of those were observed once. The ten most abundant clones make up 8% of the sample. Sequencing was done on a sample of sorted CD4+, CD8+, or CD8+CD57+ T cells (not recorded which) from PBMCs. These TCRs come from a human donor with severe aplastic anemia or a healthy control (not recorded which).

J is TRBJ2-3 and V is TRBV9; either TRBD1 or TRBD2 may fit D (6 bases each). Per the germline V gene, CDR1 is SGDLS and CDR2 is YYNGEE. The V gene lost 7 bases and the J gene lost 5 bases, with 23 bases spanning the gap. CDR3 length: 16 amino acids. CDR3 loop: CASSPAGHYPRDTQYF. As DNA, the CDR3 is TGTGCCAGCTCACCTGCGGGACACTATCCACGAGATACGCAGTATTTT.

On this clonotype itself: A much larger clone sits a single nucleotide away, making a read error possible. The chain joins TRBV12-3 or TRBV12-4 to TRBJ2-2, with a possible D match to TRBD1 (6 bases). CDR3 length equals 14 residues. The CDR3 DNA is TGTACCACCGAGGCAGGGGAGAACACCGGGGAGCTGTTTTTT. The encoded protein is CTTEAGENTGELFF.

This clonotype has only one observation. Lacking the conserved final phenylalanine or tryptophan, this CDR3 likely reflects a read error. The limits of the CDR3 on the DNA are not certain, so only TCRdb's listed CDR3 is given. Here the CDR3 reads CASRAERGK. V is TRBV5-1 and J is TRBJ2-3; the table calls TRBD2, which could not be checked here. The CDR3 has 9 residues if both end residues are counted. CDR1 and CDR2 (germline): SGHRS, YFSETQ.

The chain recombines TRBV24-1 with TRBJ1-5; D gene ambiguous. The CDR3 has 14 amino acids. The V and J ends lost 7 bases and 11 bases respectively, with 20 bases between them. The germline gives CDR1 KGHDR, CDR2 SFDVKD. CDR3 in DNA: TGTGCCACCAGCCCCTCGGGTAAACAAGAGACCCAGCATTTT. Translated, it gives CATSPSGKQETQHF.